A few counts support the clone carrying this T cell receptor beta chain. Its antigen is undetermined. The data derive from a study of response to subunit inactivated influenza vaccine. Overall study results and limits: It was the authors' suggestion that each seasonal influenza vaccination recruits few new T cells.

TCRdb recomputed calls from the RT-PCR reads with MiXCR, one row per CDR3 protein. The sample has 700,000 to 800,000 distinct CDR3 sequences, around 20% seen once; the top ten hold roughly 11%. Per germline, CDR1 MDHEN and CDR2 SYDVKM. The length of the CDR3 is 15 residues. The V and J ends lost 6 bases and 7 bases respectively, with 22 bases between them. The sample was PBMCs from blood, taken around 5 days after vaccination. The chain joins TRBV28 to TRBJ2-7; TRBD2 might be the D (9 bases). The TCR sequence derives from a man in his fifties who received an inactivated influenza vaccine. The CDR3 nucleotides read TGTGCCAGCAGACCCACCAGCGGGAGGACAGGGGAGCAGTACTTC. It is translated as CASRPTSGRTGEQYF.